A selection of T cell receptor beta chains follows, all from one sample in a study of blood T cell repertoires in COVID-19. Using immunoSEQ multiplex PCR, the repertoire was profiled, and TCRdb retains in-frame clones only, with some absent. The repertoire consists of some 200,000 clones, with roughly 83% occurring once and the leading ten covering about 1.3%. The specimen sequenced was PBMCs or T cells enriched from blood (not recorded which). The source is a woman in her thirties or forties with acute COVID-19. The CDR3 runs from the conserved cysteine through the conserved F or W. Each record gives: CDR3 protein, CDR3 DNA, V gene, J gene, D gene, clone size. D genes are given only for firm matches. The listing skips clone size in some rows; elsewhere it reads once, few, many or a size class.

cdr3_aa: CASRGAVASSYNEQFF
cdr3_nt: TGTGCCAGTAGGGGGGCTGTCGCGTCTTCCTACAATGAGCAGTTCTTC
v_call: TRBV19
j_call: TRBJ2-1
d_call: -
clone_size: few

cdr3_aa: CASSFRGQNTEAFF
cdr3_nt: TGCGCCAGCAGCTTCCGCGGACAGAACACTGAAGCTTTCTTT
v_call: TRBV5-1
j_call: TRBJ1-1
d_call: -
clone_size: -

cdr3_aa: CASGPGDRRNTEAFF
cdr3_nt: TGTGCTAGTGGTCCCGGGGACAGAAGGAACACTGAAGCTTTCTTT
v_call: TRBV12-5
j_call: TRBJ1-1
d_call: TRBD1
clone_size: -

cdr3_aa: CASSSNPTGNRGYTF
cdr3_nt: TGTGCCAGCAGCTCGAACCCGACAGGGAACCGAGGCTACACCTTC
v_call: TRBV7-2
j_call: TRBJ1-2
d_call: TRBD1
clone_size: -

cdr3_aa: CASSGGLTPYEQYF
cdr3_nt: TGTGCCAGCAGTGGAGGGTTAACCCCCTACGAGCAGTACTTC
v_call: TRBV6-2/TRBV6-3
j_call: TRBJ2-7
d_call: -
clone_size: -

cdr3_aa: CASSRLAGANTGELFF
cdr3_nt: TGTGCCAGCAGCCGACTAGCGGGAGCGAACACCGGGGAGCTGTTTTTT
v_call: TRBV6-4
j_call: TRBJ2-2
d_call: TRBD2
clone_size: -

cdr3_aa: CASSQEFGYGYTF
cdr3_nt: TGCGCCAGCAGCCAAGAATTCGGCTATGGCTACACCTTC
v_call: TRBV4-1
j_call: TRBJ1-2
d_call: -
clone_size: once

cdr3_aa: CASSTSGGATDTQYF
cdr3_nt: TGTGCCAGCAGCACAAGCGGGGGGGCGACAGATACGCAGTATTTT
v_call: TRBV9
j_call: TRBJ2-3
d_call: TRBD2
clone_size: -

cdr3_aa: CASSLGGTVKNIQYF
cdr3_nt: TGTGCCAGCAGCTTAGGTGGGACAGTCAAAAACATTCAGTACTTC
v_call: TRBV7-2
j_call: TRBJ2-4
d_call: TRBD1
clone_size: once

cdr3_aa: CASQGLAGGRWTGELFF
cdr3_nt: TGTGCCAGCCAGGGGCTAGCGGGGGGCCGGTGGACCGGGGAGCTGTTTTTT
v_call: TRBV25-1
j_call: TRBJ2-2
d_call: TRBD2
clone_size: -

cdr3_aa: CASSVVTGLAGGPPGELFF
cdr3_nt: TGTGCCAGCAGCGTAGTAACGGGACTAGCGGGAGGGCCACCCGGGGAGCTGTTTTTT
v_call: TRBV9
j_call: TRBJ2-2
d_call: TRBD2
clone_size: -

cdr3_aa: CASSWGVGETQYF
cdr3_nt: TGTGCCAGCAGCTGGGGGGTCGGGGAGACCCAGTACTTC
v_call: TRBV7-6
j_call: TRBJ2-5
d_call: -
clone_size: -

cdr3_aa: CASSLGAANEKLFF
cdr3_nt: TGTGCCAGCAGTTTGGGGGCAGCTAATGAAAAACTGTTTTTT
v_call: TRBV28
j_call: TRBJ1-4
d_call: -
clone_size: -

cdr3_aa: CSVRGQAGTEAFF
cdr3_nt: TGCAGCGTTCGGGGACAGGCTGGCACTGAAGCTTTCTTT
v_call: TRBV29-1
j_call: TRBJ1-1
d_call: TRBD1
clone_size: once

cdr3_aa: CASSPNTRTETQYF
cdr3_nt: TGTGCCAGCAGTCCAAACACTAGAACAGAGACCCAGTACTTC
v_call: TRBV6-5
j_call: TRBJ2-5
d_call: -
clone_size: few

cdr3_aa: CASSTSVGPGYGYTF
cdr3_nt: TGTGCCAGCAGTACTTCAGTGGGCCCCGGCTATGGCTACACCTTC
v_call: TRBV6-2/TRBV6-3
j_call: TRBJ1-2
d_call: -
clone_size: -

cdr3_aa: CASSVRPGLAGSTGELFF
cdr3_nt: TGTGCCAGCAGTGTCCGCCCGGGACTAGCGGGAAGCACCGGGGAGCTGTTTTTT
v_call: TRBV2
j_call: TRBJ2-2
d_call: TRBD2
clone_size: -

cdr3_aa: CASSFLSTQETQYF
cdr3_nt: TGTGCCAGCAGCTTTCTTTCTACTCAAGAGACCCAGTACTTC
v_call: TRBV7-2
j_call: TRBJ2-5
d_call: -
clone_size: -

cdr3_aa: CASSPRGQFNEQFF
cdr3_nt: TGTGCCAGCAGCCCCAGGGGGCAGTTCAATGAGCAGTTCTTC
v_call: TRBV7-3
j_call: TRBJ2-1
d_call: TRBD1
clone_size: -

cdr3_aa: CASSSGTDVLF
cdr3_nt: TGTGCCAGCAGCTCAGGGACAGACGTTCTCTTC
v_call: TRBV7-9
j_call: TRBJ2-7
d_call: TRBD1
clone_size: -

cdr3_aa: CASSVVMAERDRGGNTIYF
cdr3_nt: TGTGCCAGCAGCGTAGTTATGGCGGAGAGGGACAGGGGTGGAAACACCATATATTTT
v_call: TRBV9
j_call: TRBJ1-3
d_call: TRBD1
clone_size: -

cdr3_aa: CASSELAGADTQYF
cdr3_nt: TGTGCCAGCAGTGAACTAGCGGGAGCAGATACGCAGTATTTT
v_call: TRBV2
j_call: TRBJ2-3
d_call: TRBD2
clone_size: -

cdr3_aa: CASSQGEGVYEQYF
cdr3_nt: TGTGCCAGCAGCCAAGGGGAGGGGGTCTACGAGCAGTACTTC
v_call: TRBV4-2
j_call: TRBJ2-7
d_call: -
clone_size: -

cdr3_aa: CASSLSQGDDTQYF
cdr3_nt: TGTGCCAGCAGCTTATCACAGGGGGACGATACGCAGTATTTT
v_call: TRBV7-3
j_call: TRBJ2-3
d_call: TRBD1
clone_size: many

cdr3_aa: CASSIEGGNFYEQYF
cdr3_nt: TGTGCCAGTAGTATTGAGGGAGGTAACTTCTACGAGCAGTACTTC
v_call: TRBV19
j_call: TRBJ2-7
d_call: -
clone_size: -

cdr3_aa: CASSFALQGVGDTEAFF
cdr3_nt: TGTGCCAGCAGTTTCGCCCTACAGGGGGTGGGGGACACTGAAGCTTTCTTT
v_call: TRBV28
j_call: TRBJ1-1
d_call: TRBD1
clone_size: -

cdr3_aa: CASSPGGTSSYEQYF
cdr3_nt: TGTGCCAGCAGCCCGGGTGGGACTAGCTCCTACGAGCAGTACTTC
v_call: TRBV5-4
j_call: TRBJ2-7
d_call: TRBD2
clone_size: few

cdr3_aa: CASSMDRQFPDQPQHF
cdr3_nt: TGTGCCAGTAGTATGGACAGGCAGTTCCCAGATCAGCCCCAGCATTTT
v_call: TRBV19
j_call: TRBJ1-5
d_call: TRBD1
clone_size: -

cdr3_aa: CASSTLGQSDSPLHF
cdr3_nt: TGTGCCAGCAGTACTTTGGGACAGTCGGATTCACCCCTCCACTTT
v_call: TRBV9
j_call: TRBJ1-6
d_call: TRBD1
clone_size: -

cdr3_aa: CSASRSGGTDTQYF
cdr3_nt: TGCAGTGCTAGTAGAAGCGGGGGAACAGATACGCAGTATTTT
v_call: TRBV20-1
j_call: TRBJ2-3
d_call: TRBD2
clone_size: -

cdr3_aa: CASIGPGQGSEKLFF
cdr3_nt: TGTGCCAGCATCGGCCCGGGACAGGGATCTGAAAAACTGTTTTTT
v_call: TRBV2
j_call: TRBJ1-4
d_call: TRBD1
clone_size: once

cdr3_aa: CASSEDSHGGQPQHF
cdr3_nt: TGTGCCAGCAGTGAAGATTCCCACGGGGGTCAGCCCCAGCATTTT
v_call: TRBV2
j_call: TRBJ1-5
d_call: -
clone_size: -

cdr3_aa: CASSSGWDEQFF
cdr3_nt: TGTGCCAGCTCGTCGGGTTGGGATGAGCAGTTCTTC
v_call: TRBV18
j_call: TRBJ2-1
d_call: -
clone_size: -

cdr3_aa: CASSLETGPGVNSPLHF
cdr3_nt: TGTGCCAGCAGCCTCGAAACAGGGCCCGGAGTGAATTCACCCCTCCACTTT
v_call: TRBV4-2
j_call: TRBJ1-6
d_call: -
clone_size: -

cdr3_aa: CASSLVFRGRNEKLFF
cdr3_nt: TGTGCCAGCAGCTTAGTTTTCAGGGGCCGTAATGAAAAACTGTTTTTT
v_call: TRBV7-9
j_call: TRBJ1-4
d_call: -
clone_size: -

cdr3_aa: CASSPQYESGGAWTGELFF
cdr3_nt: TGTGCCAGTAGTCCCCAGTACGAAAGCGGGGGGGCCTGGACCGGGGAGCTGTTTTTT
v_call: TRBV19
j_call: TRBJ2-2
d_call: TRBD2
clone_size: -

cdr3_aa: CASSVDGLPLYEQYF
cdr3_nt: TGTGCCAGCAGCGTAGATGGCCTTCCCCTCTACGAGCAGTACTTC
v_call: TRBV9
j_call: TRBJ2-7
d_call: -
clone_size: -

cdr3_aa: CASSSTGTGGYEQYF
cdr3_nt: TGTGCCAGCAGCTCAACCGGGACAGGGGGCTATGAGCAGTACTTC
v_call: TRBV5-6
j_call: TRBJ2-7
d_call: TRBD1
clone_size: -

cdr3_aa: CASSLQASTDTQYF
cdr3_nt: TGTGCCAGCAGCCTACAGGCTAGCACAGATACGCAGTATTTT
v_call: TRBV7-3
j_call: TRBJ2-3
d_call: -
clone_size: -

cdr3_aa: CASSPKASGGGNEQFF
cdr3_nt: TGTGCCAGCAGTCCCAAGGCTAGCGGGGGTGGAAATGAGCAGTTCTTC
v_call: TRBV6-6
j_call: TRBJ2-1
d_call: TRBD2
clone_size: -

cdr3_aa: CASSPLLAGQFF
cdr3_nt: TGTGCCAGCAGTCCCCTCCTAGCGGGACAGTTCTTC
v_call: TRBV6-5
j_call: TRBJ2-1
d_call: TRBD2
clone_size: -

cdr3_aa: CAWSVLQDTEAFF
cdr3_nt: TGTGCCTGGAGTGTCTTACAAGACACTGAAGCTTTCTTT
v_call: TRBV30
j_call: TRBJ1-1
d_call: -
clone_size: -

cdr3_aa: CASSPRTGPNYGYTF
cdr3_nt: TGTGCCAGCAGCCCCAGGACAGGACCGAACTATGGCTACACCTTC
v_call: TRBV11-2
j_call: TRBJ1-2
d_call: TRBD1
clone_size: -

cdr3_aa: CASSDLQLAGVYNEQFF
cdr3_nt: TGTGCCAGCAGCGACCTCCAACTAGCGGGGGTATACAATGAGCAGTTCTTC
v_call: TRBV7-2
j_call: TRBJ2-1
d_call: TRBD2
clone_size: -

cdr3_aa: CASSLGGLAVVYNEQFF
cdr3_nt: TGTGCCAGCAGCTTAGGGGGACTAGCAGTCGTGTACAATGAGCAGTTCTTC
v_call: TRBV11-2
j_call: TRBJ2-1
d_call: TRBD2
clone_size: -

cdr3_aa: CSATGMGSPLHF
cdr3_nt: TGCAGCGCGACAGGGATGGGATCACCCCTCCACTTT
v_call: TRBV29-1
j_call: TRBJ1-6
d_call: TRBD1
clone_size: few

cdr3_aa: CASSLVGGRGYTF
cdr3_nt: TGTGCCAGCAGCTTAGTGGGGGGGCGAGGCTACACCTTC
v_call: TRBV7-9
j_call: TRBJ1-2
d_call: -
clone_size: -

cdr3_aa: CASSPLAGEQFF
cdr3_nt: TGTGCCAGCAGCCCTTTGGCGGGGGAGCAGTTCTTC
v_call: TRBV9
j_call: TRBJ2-1
d_call: -
clone_size: once

cdr3_aa: CASGGVYNEQFF
cdr3_nt: TGTGCCAGTGGTGGAGTCTACAATGAGCAGTTCTTC
v_call: TRBV3-1/TRBV3-2
j_call: TRBJ2-1
d_call: -
clone_size: -

cdr3_aa: CASSSTPRGGQTVYEQYF
cdr3_nt: TGTGCCAGCAGCTCCACTCCCCGGGGGGGACAGACTGTCTACGAGCAGTACTTC
v_call: TRBV7-3
j_call: TRBJ2-7
d_call: -
clone_size: -

cdr3_aa: CASSPRGKMNTEAFF
cdr3_nt: TGTGCCAGCTCACCACGGGGCAAGATGAACACTGAAGCTTTCTTT
v_call: TRBV18
j_call: TRBJ1-1
d_call: -
clone_size: -

cdr3_aa: CASSPDGTNYGYTF
cdr3_nt: TGTGCCAGCAGTCCGGACGGGACTAACTATGGCTACACCTTC
v_call: TRBV27
j_call: TRBJ1-2
d_call: -
clone_size: -

cdr3_aa: CASSCTGTGNSPLHF
cdr3_nt: TGTGCCAGCAGCTGTACCGGGACAGGGAATTCACCCCTCCACTTT
v_call: TRBV6-7
j_call: TRBJ1-6
d_call: TRBD1
clone_size: -